One and the same sample provided the 3 T cell receptor beta chains below, sequenced in a study of a mutant IDH1 vaccine in newly diagnosed glioma. Generated by immunoSEQ multiplex PCR, the TCRdb table keeps only in-frame clones and is missing some. The sample lists approximately 26,000 clones, around 92% seen once, with roughly 20% in the top ten. Time point of the sample: week 5, during vaccination. Each dose of the vaccine consisted of 300 ug of mutant IDH1 20-mer peptide, with topical imiquimod. Their antigens remain unidentified. Here the sequenced sample was PBMCs, taken from a glioma patient whose treatment included an IDH1 peptide vaccine. The receptors were sampled from a man aged 18 to 35 with glioma.

V is TRBV7-9 and J is TRBJ1-4, with 7 bases matching TRBD1. Germline loops: CDR1 SEHNR, CDR2 FQNEAQ (reference sequence). V trimming: 5 bases; J trimming: 5 bases; junction bases outside the gene matches: 8. The CDR3 length is 15 residues. CDR3 bases: TGTGCCAGCAGCCCGCCCGGACAGGCAAATGAAAAACTGTTTTTT. It specifies CASSPPGQANEKLFF.

This clone was observed once. J is TRBJ2-1 and V is TRBV5-4; D is possibly TRBD1 (6 bases). There are 13 residues in the CDR3. Germline CDR1 reads SGHNT; CDR2 reads YYREEE (reference sequence). V gave up 4 bases and J gave up 5 bases, with 10 bases separating them. This CDR3 is CASSGGHHNEQFF. In DNA form, the CDR3 reads TGTGCCAGCAGCGGGGGACACCACAATGAGCAGTTCTTC. The full variable domain, rest sourced from reference TRBV5-4 and TRBJ2-1, is ETGVTQSPTHLIKTRGQQVTLRCSSQSGHNTVSWYQQALGQGPQFIFQYYREEENGRGNFPPRFSGLQFPNYSSELNVNALELDDSALYLCASSGGHHNEQFFGPGTRLTVL.

The J gene is TRBJ1-2, the V gene TRBV15; D is unclear. CDR1 and CDR2 from the germline V gene are LNHNV and YYDKDF (reference sequence). The CDR3 totals 12 residues. V gave up 5 bases and J gave up 10 bases, with 14 bases separating them. The CDR3 region is CATSAKGGPYTF. In DNA, the CDR3 is TGTGCCACCAGCGCAAAGGGCGGCCCCTACACCTTC.